This TCR beta chain is drawn from a study of blood T cell repertoires in COVID-19. Study summary: Italy, Spain and the United States were the sources of the convalescent and acute COVID-19 samples.

Trimming took off 6 bases at V and 5 bases at J, with 9 bases between the two ends. The length of the CDR3 is 11 residues. Per the germline V gene, CDR1 is SQVTM and CDR2 is ANQGSEA. Data came from immunoSEQ multiplex PCR; TCRdb stores just in-frame clones and leaves some out. The table lists a few hundred thousand clones, around 87% of them singletons. The chain links TRBV29-1 to TRBJ2-3; possible D gene TRBD1, 6 bases. This sequence originates from a man aged 40-55 years in a cohort exposed to, infected with or recovered from COVID-19 (not recorded which). Input material: PBMCs or T cells enriched from blood (not recorded which). DNA for the CDR3: TGCAGCGTCACAGGGAAAGATACGCAGTATTTT. Amino acid sequence: CSVTGKDTQYF.